These 11 T cell receptor beta chains originate from one sample sequenced in a study of T cells in Graves' hyperthyroidism and ophthalmopathy. Amplification yielded TCR beta CDR3 regions, with RNA transcripts as the source. First-round RT-PCR of the TCR CDR3 relied on the HTBI primer set. TCRdb analysed the multiplex PCR reads with MiXCR anew, one entry per CDR3 protein. The profile shows almost 500,000 distinct CDR3 sequences, approximately 23% of them singletons. Sequenced sample: blood. All receptors derive from a woman aged 70-85 years with Graves' ophthalmopathy.

V and J are TRBV20-1 and TRBJ2-3; weak D call: TRBD2 (5 bases). Looked up from germline, CDR1 is DFQATT and CDR2 is SNEGSKA (reference sequence). Trimming pared 0 bases from V and 1 base from J, leaving 11 bases between. The CDR3 extends over 15 amino acids. The chain's CDR3 is CSARDLNSGTDTQYF. The CDR3 nucleotides are TGCAGTGCTAGAGATCTGAATAGCGGCACAGATACGCAGTATTTT.

This clonotype was counted between two and nine times. This chain joins TRBV6-5 and TRBJ2-3; D gene uncertain. The V gene's germline CDR1 is MNHEY and CDR2 SVGAGI. The V end lost 4 bases, the J end lost 4 bases, and 15 bases lay between the germline ends. The CDR3 has 15 residues. The CDR3 loop is CASSFSVTASDTQYF. CDR3 DNA: TGTGCCAGCAGTTTCTCGGTAACAGCTTCAGATACGCAGTATTTT.

The gene calls are TRBV3-1 and TRBJ2-7, with 8 bases that match TRBD1. The V gene's germline CDR1 is LGHDT and CDR2 YNNKEL (reference sequence). The CDR3 spans 15 residues. V trimming: 5 bases; J trimming: 6 bases; junction bases outside the gene matches: 12. Here the CDR3 reads CASSAQDIQGVEQYF. The DNA for the CDR3 is TGTGCCAGCAGCGCGCAAGATATACAGGGGGTCGAGCAGTACTTC.

This clonotype has a count of ten or more. The CDR3 loop reads CASSSGRTGEQYF. The CDR3 DNA reads TGTGCCAGCAGTAGCGGGAGAACGGGAGAGCAGTACTTC. V is TRBV2 and J is TRBJ2-7; 8 nucleotides align to TRBD2. From germline, CDR1 is SNHLY and CDR2 FYNNEI. V lost 5 bases, J lost 7 bases, and 7 bases stayed unmatched. There are 13 residues in the CDR3.

This clonotype came up once. This chain uses TRBV5-4 with TRBJ2-3, with D unresolved. Germline V CDR1 and CDR2: SGHNT, YYREEE (reference sequence). The CDR3 length is 14 residues. Trimming took 4 bases from V and 0 from J, leaving 9 bases between them. The DNA of the CDR3 is TGTGCCAGCAGCCCTCCAACTAGCACAGATACGCAGTATTTT. It translates to CASSPPTSTDTQYF.

A note on this clonotype: A much larger clone differs from this one at a single base, so this may be a read error. The chain employs TRBV7-2 and TRBJ2-7; possibly TRBD2 for D (6 bases). The CDR3 spans 16 residues. The V gene's germline CDR1 is SGHTA and CDR2 FQGNSA. Trimming shortened V by 0 bases and J by 7 bases, and 19 bases separated the two germline ends. CDR3 region: CASSLARGVRMGEQYF. Here the CDR3 DNA reads TGTGCCAGCAGCTTAGCGCGGGGAGTGAGGATGGGGGAGCAGTACTTC.

This clonotype was detected a few times. The V call is TRBV4-1, the J call TRBJ2-1; D perhaps matches TRBD2 (5 bases). V lost 4 bases, J lost 6 bases, and 16 bases lay in between. Germline CDR1 and CDR2: MGHRA and YSYEKL. The CDR3 totals 15 residues. CDR3: CASSRLTRLVNEQFF. CDR3 DNA: TGCGCCAGCAGCCGTCTAACTAGGTTGGTCAATGAGCAGTTCTTC.

The J gene is TRBJ2-2, the V gene TRBV3-1; TRBD2 might be the D (6 bases). Germline CDR1 and CDR2: LGHDT and YNNKEL (reference sequence). The V gene lost 3 bases and the J gene lost 1 base, with 18 bases spanning the gap. The CDR3 is made up of 18 amino acids. CDR3 protein: CASSHYGRDWENTGELFF. CDR3 bases: TGTGCCAGCAGCCACTACGGCCGGGACTGGGAGAACACCGGGGAGCTGTTTTTT. Supplemented by reference TRBV3-1 and TRBJ2-2, the full variable domain reads DTAVSQTPKYLVTQMGNDKSIKCEQNLGHDTMYWYKQDSKKFLKIMFSYNNKELIINETVPNRFSPKSPDKAHLNLHINSLELGDSAVYFCASSHYGRDWENTGELFFGEGSRLTVL.

Details on this clonotype: A much larger clone lies one base from this, so it may be a read error. This chain connects TRBV2 to TRBJ2-1, with D hard to call. The CDR3 is 15 amino acids. Germline CDR1 reads SNHLY; CDR2 reads FYNNEI. With 6 bases removed from V and 0 bases from J, the gap between germline ends came to 12 bases. CDR3 loop: CASSHDTSSYNEQFF. DNA of the CDR3: TGTGCCAGCAGCCACGACACGAGCTCCTACAATGAGCAGTTCTTC. The entire variable domain, with the rest obtained from reference TRBV2 and TRBJ2-1, is as follows: EPEVTQTPSHQVTQMGQEVILRCVPISNHLYFYWYRQILGQKVEFLVSFYNNEISEKSEIFDDQFSVERPDGSNFTLKIRSTKLEDSAMYFCASSHDTSSYNEQFFGPGTRLTVL.

This clonotype was picked up a small number of times. The gene calls are TRBV5-4 and TRBJ2-5; no reliable D call. The germline gives CDR1 SGHNT, CDR2 YYREEE (reference sequence). Trimming pared 0 bases from V and 2 bases from J, leaving 11 bases between. The CDR3 covers 15 residues. The CDR3: CASSLAVARQETQYF. The CDR3 DNA is TGTGCCAGCAGCTTGGCCGTAGCAAGGCAAGAGACCCAGTACTTC.

The chain links TRBV18 to TRBJ1-4; D might be TRBD1 (5 bases). The V gene lost 3 bases and the J gene lost 4 bases, with 12 bases spanning the gap. The CDR3 has 15 residues. Germline values: CDR1 KGHSH, CDR2 LQKENI. The CDR3 protein is CASSPRQPINEKLFF. The DNA for the CDR3 is TGTGCCAGCTCACCCCGACAGCCAATTAATGAAAAACTGTTTTTT. Using reference TRBV18 and TRBJ1-4 for the parts outside the CDR3, the full variable domain is NAGVMQNPRHLVRRRGQEARLRCSPMKGHSHVYWYRQLPEEGLKFMVYLQKENIIDESGMPKERFSAEFPKEGPSILRIQQVVRGDSAAYFCASSPRQPINEKLFFGSGTQLSVL.